The 3 T cell receptor beta chains below were found in one sample sequenced in a study of T cells in Graves' hyperthyroidism and ophthalmopathy. TCR beta CDR3 region amplification was performed from RNA transcripts. Initially, a first-round RT-PCR of the TCR CDR3 employed the HTBI primer set. TCRdb re-analysed the multiplex PCR reads in MiXCR, keeping a single row per CDR3 protein. The table has 700,000 or so distinct CDR3 sequences, around 15% seen once; the top ten hold around 7.7%. Sequenced: blood. The receptor set was obtained from a man aged 18-30 years with Graves' hyperthyroidism.

The rearrangement links TRBV5-1 to TRBJ2-7; the match to TRBD1 covers 7 bases. The CDR3 runs to 15 residues. J lost 2 bases, V lost 3 bases, and 8 bases had no gene match. Per germline, CDR1 SGHRS and CDR2 YFSETQ. The CDR3 is CASSYGDSPPYEQYF. The CDR3, as DNA: TGCGCCAGCAGCTACGGGGACAGTCCCCCCTACGAGCAGTACTTC.

In regard to this clonotype: It may be a read error: a sequence one base away is much more abundant. The J gene is TRBJ2-3, the V gene TRBV6-1; possibly TRBD2 for D (6 bases). CDR1 MNHNS and CDR2 SASEGT come from the germline V gene. V lost 3 bases to trimming and J lost 7 bases, with 17 bases between them. CDR3 length: 15 amino acids. CDR3 sequence: CASSESILAANTQYF. Here the CDR3 DNA reads TGTGCCAGCAGTGAGTCCATCTTAGCGGCTAATACGCAGTATTTT.

This clonotype was observed a handful of times. The chain is built from TRBV5-1 and TRBJ1-5; unclear D gene. Germline assignment: CDR1 SGHRS and CDR2 YFSETQ. The V end lost 0 bases, the J end lost 9 bases, and 10 bases lay between the germline ends. This CDR3 has 13 residues. DNA for the CDR3: TGCGCCAGCAGCTTGGATGCAGGCGGGCCCCAGCATTTT. Protein sequence: CASSLDAGGPQHF.